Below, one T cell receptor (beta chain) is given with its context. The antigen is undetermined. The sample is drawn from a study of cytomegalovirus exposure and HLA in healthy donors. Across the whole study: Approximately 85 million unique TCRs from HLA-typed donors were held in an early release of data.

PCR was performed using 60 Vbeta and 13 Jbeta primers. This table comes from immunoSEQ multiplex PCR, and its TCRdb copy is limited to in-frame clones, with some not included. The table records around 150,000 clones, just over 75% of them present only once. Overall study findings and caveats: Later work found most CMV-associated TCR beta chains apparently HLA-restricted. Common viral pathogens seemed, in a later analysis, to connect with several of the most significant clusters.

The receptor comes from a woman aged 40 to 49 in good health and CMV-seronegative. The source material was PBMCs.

In DNA, the CDR3 is TGTGCCAGCAGTTTGGGTGGCAGCGGGTCCAATGAGCAGTTCTTC. Protein product: CASSLGGSGSNEQFF. The chain carries TRBV28 and TRBJ2-1, with D perhaps TRBD2 (6 bases). The CDR3 runs 15 residues. Germline V gives CDR1 MDHEN, CDR2 SYDVKM. V lost 3 bases to trimming and J lost 6 bases, with 15 bases between them.